The 16 T cell receptor beta chains reported below all come from one sample, sequenced in a study of radiation and T cells in renal cell carcinoma. Specified time point: baseline pretreatment blood. Regarding treatment: 15 Gy SBRT to primary tumor, nephrectomy 4 weeks later. TCRdb keeps only in-frame clones here, not all; method: immunoSEQ multiplex PCR. The sample records 150,000 or so clones, around nine tenths being singletons. The input for sequencing was blood, taken from a patient whose treatment included radiotherapy and nephrectomy. The source is a woman aged 50 to 60 with renal cell carcinoma.

V is TRBV11-1 and J is TRBJ2-7, with 10 positions matching TRBD2. CDR3 length: 16 residues. The germline gives CDR1 SGHAT, CDR2 FQDESV (reference sequence). The V segment lost 1 base and the J segment 5 bases; nucleotides outside the gene matches: 8. CDR3 protein: CASSLGPAGGPNEQYF. DNA of the CDR3: TGTGCCAGCAGCTTAGGTCCAGCGGGGGGGCCCAACGAGCAGTACTTC.

This chain links TRBV9 with TRBJ2-7; 9 bases map to TRBD1. V shed 1 base and J 4 bases; nucleotides not matched to a gene: 3. Germline V gene lookup returns CDR1 SGDLS and CDR2 YYNGEE. The length of the CDR3 is 14 residues. Here the CDR3 reads CASSVQDRGYEQYF. The CDR3 coding sequence is TGTGCCAGCAGCGTACAAGACAGGGGGTACGAGCAGTACTTC.

This clone came up once. The rearrangement joins TRBV7-2 to TRBJ2-2, with TRBD2 matching over 9 bases. V trimming: 1 base; J trimming: 9 bases; junction bases outside the gene matches: 9. Germline assignment: CDR1 SGHTA and CDR2 FQGNSA. The CDR3 is 16 residues long. CDR3 in amino acids: CASSLVSGGGARELFF. The CDR3 DNA is TGTGCCAGCAGCTTAGTCTCTGGCGGGGGGGCCCGGGAGCTGTTTTTT.

The chain couples TRBV30 to TRBJ2-1; 11 positions agree with TRBD2. Trimming took 3 bases from V and 6 from J; bases not matched to a gene: 7. The CDR3 is 15 amino acids. Germline CDR1 is GTSNPN and CDR2 is SVGIG (reference sequence). The DNA of the CDR3 is TGTGCCTGGAGGGGGGTAGCGGGGGGGATCAATGAGCAGTTCTTC. Translating it yields CAWRGVAGGINEQFF.

This sequence joins TRBV25-1 and TRBJ1-1; weak D call: TRBD1 (6 bases). Trimming removed 6 bases from V and 6 bases from J, with 23 bases in between. Germline V CDR1 and CDR2: MGHDK, SYGVNS. The CDR3 totals 16 residues. CDR3 nucleotides: TGTGCCAGCAGAGAACAGGGACGGCTGGGGGACTCTGAAGCTTTCTTT. Protein: CASREQGRLGDSEAFF.

The V call is TRBV21-1, the J call TRBJ2-7; the D segment call TRBD2 is taken from the table without a DNA check. TRBV21-1 is listed as a pseudogene. This CDR3 comprises 14 residues. CDR3 bases: TGTGCCAGCAGCAGCGGGGACGGCTCCTACGAGCAGTACTTC. Its protein is CASSSGDGSYEQYF.

As for this clone: Different DNA sequences within this sample yield the same CDR3. The V and J genes are TRBV6-5 and TRBJ1-3; 7 positions match TRBD1. From germline, CDR1 is MNHEY and CDR2 SVGAGI. The CDR3 spans 15 residues. V shed 6 bases and J 0 bases; nucleotides not matched to a gene: 5. The CDR3 DNA reads as TGTGCCAGCAGCCCGGACAGGAGCTCTGGAAACACCATATATTTT. Translation gives CASSPDRSSGNTIYF.

This clone was detected only once. The chain links TRBV29-1 to TRBJ1-2; D unresolved. Trimming removed 4 bases from V and 2 bases from J, with 5 bases in between. Germline CDR1 reads SQVTM; CDR2 reads ANQGSEA. This CDR3 has 11 amino acids. CDR3 in DNA: TGCAGCGTTGGCGGAAACTATGGCTACACCTTC. This translates into CSVGGNYGYTF.

This chain uses TRBV5-4 with TRBJ2-4; D is possibly TRBD1 (5 bases). The CDR3 spans 17 residues. The germline gives CDR1 SGHNT, CDR2 YYREEE (reference sequence). V was clipped by 4 bases and J by 6 bases, with 23 bases between them. The CDR3 region has the DNA TGTGCCAGCAGCCAAGGGGTACGGACGGCAGCCGGAAACATTCAGTACTTC. This sequence encodes CASSQGVRTAAGNIQYF.

The chain links TRBV7-2 to TRBJ2-1, with 7 bases that match TRBD2. In germline, CDR1 is SGHTA, CDR2 FQGNSA. CDR3 length: 13 amino acids. The V segment lost 4 bases and the J segment 5 bases; nucleotides outside the gene matches: 2. The CDR3, as DNA: TGTGCCAGCAGCTCTAGCGGTGACAATGAGCAGTTCTTC. Its protein product is CASSSSGDNEQFF.

The chain employs TRBV9 and TRBJ1-1, with unresolved D. This CDR3 spans 15 amino acids. Germline V gene lookup returns CDR1 SGDLS and CDR2 YYNGEE. The germline V and J ends were trimmed by 3 bases and 1 base, with 13 bases remaining between them. This chain's CDR3 is CASSAAGDPNTEAFF. CDR3 DNA sequence: TGTGCCAGCAGCGCAGCGGGAGACCCGAACACTGAAGCTTTCTTT.

The rearrangement joins TRBV5-1 to TRBJ1-5; D remains unclear. Germline CDR1 reads SGHRS; CDR2 reads YFSETQ. The CDR3 has 14 residues. Between the trimmed V and J ends, which lost 0 bases and 2 bases, there was a span of 6 bases. The CDR3 sequence: CASSLDPGNQPQHF. CDR3 DNA: TGCGCCAGCAGCTTGGATCCGGGCAATCAGCCCCAGCATTTT.

The chain links TRBV6-1 to TRBJ1-1; D unclear. CDR1 is MNHNS, CDR2 SASEGT, per germline. Trimming removed 8 bases from V and 5 bases from J, with 21 bases in between. This CDR3 region has 15 residues. The CDR3 sequence: CASQSVGPYGTEAFF. In nucleotides, the CDR3 is TGTGCCAGCCAAAGTGTCGGGCCTTATGGAACTGAAGCTTTCTTT.

The J gene is TRBJ2-5, the V gene TRBV19; D remains ambiguous. The CDR3 is 11 residues long. V was cut by 3 bases and J by 5 bases, with 4 bases left in between. Germline values: CDR1 LNHDA, CDR2 SQIVND (reference sequence). The CDR3 DNA is TGTGCCAGTAGTATCTCCGAGACCCAGTACTTC. Its protein product is CASSISETQYF.

V gene TRBV7-6 combines with J gene TRBJ2-1, with a possible D match to TRBD2 (5 bases). Trimming shortened V by 4 bases and J by 4 bases, and 14 bases separated the two germline ends. CDR1 and CDR2 (germline): SGHVS, FNYEAQ. CDR3 length equals 15 residues. The CDR3 loop is CASSSPTMGYNEQFF. The DNA for the CDR3 is TGTGCCAGCAGCTCGCCGACTATGGGGTACAATGAGCAGTTCTTC.

This clone was detected a few times. V is TRBV6-5 and J is TRBJ2-4; D is perhaps TRBD1 (6 bases). Germline V CDR1 and CDR2: MNHEY, SVGAGI. The V end was cut by 0 bases, the J end by 2 bases, with 8 bases between. The CDR3 contains 15 residues. CDR3 sequence: CASSYSQGTKNIQYF. The CDR3 DNA is TGTGCCAGCAGTTACTCGCAGGGGACCAAAAACATTCAGTACTTC.